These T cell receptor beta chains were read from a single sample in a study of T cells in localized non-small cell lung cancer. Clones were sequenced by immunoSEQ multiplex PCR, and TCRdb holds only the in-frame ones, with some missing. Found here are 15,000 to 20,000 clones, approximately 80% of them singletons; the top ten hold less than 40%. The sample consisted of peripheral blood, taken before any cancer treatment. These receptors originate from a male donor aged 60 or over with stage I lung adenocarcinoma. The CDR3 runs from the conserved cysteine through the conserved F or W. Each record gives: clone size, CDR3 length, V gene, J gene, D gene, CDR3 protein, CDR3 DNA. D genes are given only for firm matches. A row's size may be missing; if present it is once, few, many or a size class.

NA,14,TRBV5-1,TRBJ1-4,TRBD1,CASSLEGAGEKLFF,TGCGCCAGCAGCTTAGAGGGGGCTGGTGAAAAACTGTTTTTT
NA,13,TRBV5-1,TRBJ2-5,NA,CASSLTQEETQYF,TGCGCCAGCAGCTTGACGCAGGAAGAGACCCAGTACTTC
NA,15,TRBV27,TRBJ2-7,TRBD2,CASSFGGRGSYEQYF,TGTGCCAGCAGTTTTGGCGGGAGAGGGTCCTACGAGCAGTACTTC
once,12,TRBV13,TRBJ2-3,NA,CASSPGPEAQYF,TGTGCCAGCAGCCCCGGGCCTGAGGCGCAGTATTTT
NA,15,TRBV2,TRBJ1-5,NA,CASEVDRRGNQPQHF,TGTGCCAGCGAGGTTGACAGGAGGGGGAATCAGCCCCAGCATTTT
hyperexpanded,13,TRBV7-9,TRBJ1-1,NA,CASSPYSTGEAFF,TGTGCCAGCAGCCCCTACTCAACGGGTGAAGCTTTCTTT
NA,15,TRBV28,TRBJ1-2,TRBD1,CASSLDRVGFYGYTF,TGTGCCAGCAGTTTAGACAGGGTGGGTTTCTATGGCTACACCTTC
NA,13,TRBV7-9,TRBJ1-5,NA,CASSQDSNQPQHF,TGTGCCAGCAGCCAGGACAGCAATCAGCCCCAGCATTTT
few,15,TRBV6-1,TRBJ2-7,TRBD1,CASSEQGTGGYEQYF,TGTGCCAGCAGTGAACAAGGGACAGGGGGCTACGAGCAGTACTTC
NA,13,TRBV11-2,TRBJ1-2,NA,CASSLVQEGGYTF,TGTGCCAGCAGCCTCGTCCAGGAGGGAGGCTACACCTTC
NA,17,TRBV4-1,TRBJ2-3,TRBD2,CASSQEGASGRTDTQYF,TGCGCCAGCAGCCAAGAGGGGGCTAGCGGGAGAACAGATACGCAGTATTTT
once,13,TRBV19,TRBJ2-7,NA,CASSITDYYEQYF,TGTGCCAGTAGTATAACGGACTACTACGAGCAGTACTTC
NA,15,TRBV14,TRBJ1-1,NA,CASSELGLTNTEAFF,TGTGCCAGCAGCGAACTTGGACTCACTAACACTGAAGCTTTCTTT
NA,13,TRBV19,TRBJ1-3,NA,CASSGGSGNTIYF,TGTGCCAGTAGTGGAGGCTCTGGAAACACCATATATTTT
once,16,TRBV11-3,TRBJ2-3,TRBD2,CASSSTSGSGTDTQYF,TGTGCCAGCAGCTCGACTAGCGGGTCCGGCACAGATACGCAGTATTTT
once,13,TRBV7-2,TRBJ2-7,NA,CASSPPGVHEQYF,TGTGCCAGCAGCCCCCCGGGGGTGCACGAGCAGTACTTC
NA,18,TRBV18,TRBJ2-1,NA,CASSPPMLGRQVDNEQFF,TGTGCCAGCTCACCACCTATGTTAGGGCGCCAGGTCGACAATGAGCAGTTCTTC
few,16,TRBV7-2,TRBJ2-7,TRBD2,CASSFRSLAGESEQYF,TGTGCCAGCAGCTTCCGATCACTAGCGGGAGAATCCGAGCAGTACTTC
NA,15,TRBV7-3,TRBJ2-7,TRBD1,CASSIGQGARYEQYF,TGTGCCAGCAGCATCGGACAGGGGGCACGGTACGAGCAGTACTTC
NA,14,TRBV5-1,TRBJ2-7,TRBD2,CASSRGTSGSEQYF,TGCGCCAGCAGTCGAGGGACTAGCGGGAGCGAGCAGTACTTC
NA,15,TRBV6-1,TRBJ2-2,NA,CASRGLLGGTGELFF,TGTGCCAGCCGGGGGCTTTTAGGGGGGACCGGGGAGCTGTTTTTT
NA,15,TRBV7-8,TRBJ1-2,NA,CASSLVGGWNYGYTF,TGTGCCAGCAGCTTAGTCGGGGGCTGGAACTATGGCTACACCTTC
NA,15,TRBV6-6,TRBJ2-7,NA,CASTAGTVSSYEQYF,TGTGCCAGCACGGCCGGGACTGTTAGCTCCTACGAGCAGTACTTC
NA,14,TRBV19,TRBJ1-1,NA,CASSDSFRDTEAFF,TGTGCCAGTAGCGACAGCTTTAGGGACACTGAAGCTTTCTTT
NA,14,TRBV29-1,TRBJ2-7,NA,CSVELGQTEGEQYF,TGCAGCGTTGAGTTGGGACAAACCGAAGGCGAGCAGTACTTC
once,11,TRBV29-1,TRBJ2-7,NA,CSVGTTYEQYF,TGCAGCGTTGGGACTACCTACGAGCAGTACTTC
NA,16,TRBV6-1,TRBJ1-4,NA,CASSAPGGTTNEKLFF,TGTGCCAGCAGTGCCCCGGGAGGTACAACTAATGAAAAACTGTTTTTT
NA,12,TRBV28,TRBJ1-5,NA,CAFQGGNQPQHF,TGTGCCTTCCAAGGGGGCAATCAGCCCCAGCATTTT
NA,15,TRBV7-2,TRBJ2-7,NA,CASRPWDVTTGPQYF,TGTGCCAGCAGGCCCTGGGACGTTACCACTGGGCCGCAGTACTTC
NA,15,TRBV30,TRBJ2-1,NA,CAWSVASSGYNEQFF,TGTGCCTGGAGTGTAGCGTCCAGCGGCTACAATGAGCAGTTCTTC
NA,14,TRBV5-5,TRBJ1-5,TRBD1,CASSFGTVNQPQHF,TGTGCCAGCAGCTTCGGGACAGTCAATCAGCCCCAGCATTTT
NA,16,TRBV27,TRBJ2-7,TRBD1,CASSKPGQTNHYEQYF,TGTGCCAGCAGTAAACCGGGACAGACTAATCACTACGAGCAGTACTTC
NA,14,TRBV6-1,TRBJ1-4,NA,CASLQFPTNEKLFF,TGTGCCAGCCTACAGTTTCCCACTAATGAAAAACTGTTTTTT
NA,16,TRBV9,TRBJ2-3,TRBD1,CASSLHRGRSTDTQYF,TGTGCCAGCAGCCTGCACAGGGGCAGGAGCACAGATACGCAGTATTTT
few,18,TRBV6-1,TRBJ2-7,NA,CASSEELLGDLASYEQYF,TGTGCCAGCAGTGAAGAGCTCCTCGGGGATCTAGCCTCCTACGAGCAGTACTTC
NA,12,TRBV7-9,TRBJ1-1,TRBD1,CAIWTGNTEAFF,TGTGCCATCTGGACAGGGAACACTGAAGCTTTCTTT
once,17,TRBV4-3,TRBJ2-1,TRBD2,CASSQAPPSGRDNEQFF,TGCGCCAGCAGCCAAGCCCCTCCAAGCGGGAGGGACAATGAGCAGTTCTTC
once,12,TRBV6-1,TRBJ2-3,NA,CASSEIMYTQYF,TGTGCCAGCAGTGAAATCATGTATACGCAGTATTTT
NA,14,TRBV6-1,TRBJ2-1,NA,CASSGTSTFRSTFF,TGTGCCAGCAGTGGGACGAGCACTTTCCGGTCTACGTTCTTC
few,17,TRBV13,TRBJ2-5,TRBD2,CASSDTSGLARQETQYF,TGTGCCAGCAGCGACACCAGCGGACTAGCGAGACAAGAGACCCAGTACTTC
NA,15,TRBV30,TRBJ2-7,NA,CAWSVPSASGYEQYF,TGTGCCTGGAGTGTTCCTAGCGCCAGTGGCTACGAGCAGTACTTC
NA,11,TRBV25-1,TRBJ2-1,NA,CASSATSEQFF,TGTGCCAGCAGTGCTACTAGCGAGCAGTTCTTC
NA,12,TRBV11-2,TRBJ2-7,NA,CASRDWGDEQYF,TGTGCCAGCAGGGATTGGGGCGACGAGCAGTACTTC
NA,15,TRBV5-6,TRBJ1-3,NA,CASSLAGGSGNTIYF,TGTGCCAGCAGCTTGGCCGGCGGCTCTGGAAACACCATATATTTT
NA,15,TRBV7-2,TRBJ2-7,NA,CASSLGSTVSYEQYF,TGTGCCAGCAGCTTGGGCTCCACCGTTTCCTACGAGCAGTACTTC
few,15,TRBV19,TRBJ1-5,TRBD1,CASTRQGSPNQPQHF,TGTGCCAGTACCCGACAGGGGTCCCCTAATCAGCCCCAGCATTTT
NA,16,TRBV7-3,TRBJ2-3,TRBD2,CASSSGLAGVTDTQYF,TGTGCCAGCAGCTCTGGACTAGCGGGGGTCACAGATACGCAGTATTTT
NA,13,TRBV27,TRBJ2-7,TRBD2,CASMGRDGYEQYF,TGTGCCAGCATGGGGAGGGACGGCTACGAGCAGTACTTC
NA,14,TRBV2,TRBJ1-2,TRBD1,CASSPTGVGYGYTF,TGTGCCAGCAGCCCGACAGGGGTTGGATATGGCTACACCTTC
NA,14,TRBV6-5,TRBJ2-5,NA,CASSWVQGGETQYF,TGTGCCAGCAGTTGGGTTCAAGGGGGGGAGACCCAGTACTTC
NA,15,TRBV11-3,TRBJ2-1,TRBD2,CASSLDGRAFNEQFF,TGTGCCAGCAGCTTAGACGGGAGGGCCTTCAATGAGCAGTTCTTC
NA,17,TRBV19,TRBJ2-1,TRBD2,CASSMGLAGGPHNEQFF,TGTGCCAGTAGTATGGGACTAGCGGGAGGGCCGCACAATGAGCAGTTCTTC
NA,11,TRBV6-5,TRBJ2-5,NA,CATNLAETQYF,TGTGCCACCAACCTCGCAGAGACCCAGTACTTC
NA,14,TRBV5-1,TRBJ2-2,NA,CASSLGGRAGELFF,TGCGCCAGCAGCTTGGGGGGGCGAGCCGGGGAGCTGTTTTTT
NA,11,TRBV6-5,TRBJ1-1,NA,CATVGGAEAFF,TGTGCCACCGTCGGGGGGGCTGAAGCTTTCTTT
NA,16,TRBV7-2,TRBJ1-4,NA,CASSLGSSSYNEKLFF,TGTGCCAGCAGCTTAGGCTCGAGCAGTTATAATGAAAAACTGTTTTTT
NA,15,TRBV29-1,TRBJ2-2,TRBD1,CSVTAGGSGTGELFF,TGCAGCGTTACGGCAGGGGGCAGTGGAACCGGGGAGCTGTTTTTT